This TCR beta chain was captured by sequencing in a study of blood T cells in healthy people across ages. General study findings and limits: It was the long-lived donors that had more naive CD4+ cells and higher diversity than aged donors. Roughly linear declines in TCR beta diversity per million T cells occurred with age.

This clonotype has just a few counts. Antigen specificity is unknown. Germline CDR1 is SEHNR and CDR2 is FQNEAQ (reference sequence). CDR3 size: 12 residues. V lost 5 bases and J lost 4, with 7 bases in between. Combining a sample-barcoded 5' primer with a J-beta primer mix, a second PCR ran for roughly 6 to 12 cycles. The template-switch adaptor was a 5' adaptor with 12 random nucleotides. It tagged each cDNA molecule. TCRdb re-called the 5' RACE reads with MiXCR, one entry per CDR3 protein. In the table there are fewer than 1,200,000 distinct CDR3 sequences, 25% of which are singletons. These data also formed part of another study, on T cells of mothers and their children. That work adds: In this cohort, donors were a few healthy Caucasian mothers plus their six children.

The sequence came from a girl aged 2 to 10 in good health. The J gene is TRBJ2-3, the V gene TRBV7-9; a possible D gene is TRBD1 (5 bases). The sequencing sample was made of blood. This CDR3 reads CASSTRADTQYF. The CDR3 DNA follows: TGTGCCAGCAGCACCAGGGCAGATACGCAGTATTTT.